The source of this TCR beta chain is a study of cytomegalovirus exposure and HLA in healthy donors. With respect to this clone: What it binds is unknown. A read error may produce the germline difference seen at one junction end.

Use of 60 Vbeta and 13 Jbeta primers characterized the PCR. Some clones are missing from TCRdb's copy, which holds only in-frame ones; the method was immunoSEQ multiplex PCR. The sample has around 170,000 clones, 75% to 90% seen once. Notes on the study in general: For most subjects, TCR beta sequences were reported to predict HLA-A and HLA-B alleles with accuracy.

Source material: PBMCs. This TCR was sampled from a man aged 35-49 years in good health and CMV-seropositive.

This chain's CDR3 is CASSPGGLESQDF. CDR3 in DNA: TGTGCCAGCTCACCGGGGGGGTTGGAGTCTCAAGACTTT. J is TRBJ1-4 and V is TRBV18; TRBD1 might be the D (5 bases). CDR1 KGHSH and CDR2 LQKENI come from the germline V gene. This CDR3 is built from 13 residues.